This TCR beta chain was documented in a study of blood T cell repertoires in COVID-19 (dated by TCRdb to about 2020). As for the study more broadly: Collaborator samples came from the United States, Italy and Spain and covered acute and convalescent phases of COVID-19. The prospective study material was composed of cDNA or gDNA derived from T cells, B-cell-depleted T cells, or PBMCs. Where available, HLA class I and class II types were obtained from metadata supplied by the sample provider rather than from assay-based typing. The repertoires were made available in a free public database intended to serve as a resource for research on the immune response to SARS-CoV-2. Deeply sampled blood TCRbeta repertoires from subjects exposed to, actively infected with, or recovered from COVID-19 were included in the dataset. The samples were drawn from the first 160 participants of the ongoing ImmuneRACE study and from 950 to 1,500 subjects provided by 6 global collaborators. Sample metadata almost always included a de-identified subject ID, COVID-19 status, age in years and sex.

The study at large found these results: Clinical and demographic metadata were provided uncurated, with the amount varying by source and participant.

The collaborating institutions used their own protocols to collect whole blood in K2EDTA tubes. For TCRbeta analysis, collaborators shipped samples in one of three forms: frozen whole blood, isolated PBMCs, or DNA extracted from either of those sample types. After removal of 4 bases from V and 6 bases from J, the junction retains 8 bases not matched to a gene. The germline V gene encodes CDR1 LGHDT and CDR2 YNNKEL (reference sequence). Reading from cysteine to phenylalanine, the CDR3 counts 14 amino acids. Of the read, only the CDR3 DNA is kept; its 42 bases are in frame from base 1. Notes on this clone: What this receptor recognizes is not known. Per-base quality was not reported, and no clone a single base away is much larger than it.

The immunoSEQ Assay, a bias-controlled multiplex PCR, was used to amplify TCRbeta CDR3 regions from genomic DNA. The authors' pipeline ran thus. The number of nucleated cells in each sample was estimated by amplification of reference gene primers within the assay. To quantify the absolute abundance of each unique TCRbeta CDR3 rearrangement, sequence reads were collapsed and filtered. For each sample, productive Simpson clonality was calculated as the square root of Simpson's diversity index across productive rearrangements. In its TCRdb copy, this immuneACCESS table keeps in-frame sequences only and misses some clones. Where compared with another copy, unresolved V genes explain less than half of these, and the others have no known cause. V and J calls plus clone size are reproduced from that table; the DNA served to infer D and trimming. Recorded for this sample are 140,000 to 150,000 clones; 88% of them occurred a single time. The top ten clones comprise approximately 1.8% of the sample.

The sample consisted of peripheral blood. The rearrangement combines TRBV3-1 (or the pseudogene TRBV3-2) with TRBJ2-7; 8 bases in the middle match TRBD1. This TCR derives from a man between 70 and 80 years old with acute or convalescent COVID-19. The nucleotide sequence reads as follows: TGTGCCAGCAGCCTTACCTCGACAGGGGTCGAGCAGTACTTC. Translated, this gives CASSLTSTGVEQYF.